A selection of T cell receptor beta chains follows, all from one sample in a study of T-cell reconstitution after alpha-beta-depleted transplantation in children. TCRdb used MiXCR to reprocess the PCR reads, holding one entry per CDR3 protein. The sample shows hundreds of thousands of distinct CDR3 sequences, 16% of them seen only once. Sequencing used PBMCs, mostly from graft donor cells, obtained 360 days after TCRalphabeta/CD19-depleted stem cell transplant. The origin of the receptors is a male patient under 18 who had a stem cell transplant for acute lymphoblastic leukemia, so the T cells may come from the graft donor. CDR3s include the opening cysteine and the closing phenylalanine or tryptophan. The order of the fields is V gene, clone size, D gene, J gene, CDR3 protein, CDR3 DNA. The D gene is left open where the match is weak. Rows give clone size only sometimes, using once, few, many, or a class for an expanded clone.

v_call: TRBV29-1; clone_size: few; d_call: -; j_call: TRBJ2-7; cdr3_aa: CSVEEGVSSYEQYF; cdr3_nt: TGCAGCGTGGAAGAGGGGGTGAGCTCCTACGAGCAGTACTTC
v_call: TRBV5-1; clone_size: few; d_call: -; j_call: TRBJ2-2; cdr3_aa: CASSFGQTNTGELFF; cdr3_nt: TGCGCCAGCAGCTTTGGCCAGACGAACACCGGGGAGCTGTTTTTT
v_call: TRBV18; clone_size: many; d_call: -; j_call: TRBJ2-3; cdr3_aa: CASSPPEQGRTQYF; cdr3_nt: TGTGCCAGCTCACCACCGGAGCAAGGGAGGACGCAGTATTTT
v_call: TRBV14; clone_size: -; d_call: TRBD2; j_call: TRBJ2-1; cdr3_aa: CASSPGGGPHNEQFF; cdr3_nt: TGTGCCAGCAGCCCGGGGGGAGGGCCCCACAATGAGCAGTTCTTC
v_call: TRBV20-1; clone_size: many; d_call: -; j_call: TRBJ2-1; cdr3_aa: CSAFGTPLDNEQFF; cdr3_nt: TGCAGTGCTTTCGGGACCCCCCTGGACAATGAGCAGTTCTTC
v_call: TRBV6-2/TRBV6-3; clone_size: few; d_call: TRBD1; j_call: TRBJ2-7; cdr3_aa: CASSLSGTGGFNEQYF; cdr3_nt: TGTGCCAGCAGTCTCTCGGGGACAGGGGGCTTCAACGAGCAGTACTTC
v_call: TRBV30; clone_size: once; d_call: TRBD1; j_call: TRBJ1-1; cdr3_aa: CAWSPGQGPTEAFF; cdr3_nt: TGTGCCTGGAGTCCCGGACAGGGACCCACTGAAGCTTTCTTT
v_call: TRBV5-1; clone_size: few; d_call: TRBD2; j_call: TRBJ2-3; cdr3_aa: CASSSPSIAGDVDTQYF; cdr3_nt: TGCGCCAGCAGCTCCCCCTCCATAGCGGGAGATGTAGATACGCAGTATTTT
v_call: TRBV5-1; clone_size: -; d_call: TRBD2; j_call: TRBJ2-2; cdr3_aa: CASSPLSGEWFTGELFF; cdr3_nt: TGCGCCAGCAGCCCCCTTAGCGGGGAGTGGTTCACCGGGGAGCTGTTTTTT
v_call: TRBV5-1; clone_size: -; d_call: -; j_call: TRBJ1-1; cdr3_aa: CASSLDSGNTEAFF; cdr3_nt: TGCGCCAGCAGCTTGGACAGTGGGAATACTGAAGCTTTCTTT
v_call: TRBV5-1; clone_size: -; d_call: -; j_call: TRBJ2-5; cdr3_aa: CASSLGYRSGETQYF; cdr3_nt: TGCGCCAGCAGCTTGGGATACAGGAGTGGAGAGACCCAGTACTTC
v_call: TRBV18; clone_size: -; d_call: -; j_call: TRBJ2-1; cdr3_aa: CASSRGWIPYNEQFF; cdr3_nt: TGTGCCAGCTCACGCGGCTGGATACCCTACAATGAGCAGTTCTTC
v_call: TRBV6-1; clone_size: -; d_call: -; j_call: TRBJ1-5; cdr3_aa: CASSLYGGYRVSSYQPQHF; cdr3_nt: TGTGCCAGCAGTCTCTACGGGGGGTACAGGGTCTCGAGTTATCAGCCCCAGCATTTT
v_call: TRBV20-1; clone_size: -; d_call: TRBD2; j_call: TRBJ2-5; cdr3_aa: CSARDRITSGSSQETQYF; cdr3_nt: TGCAGTGCTAGAGATCGTATCACTAGCGGATCGTCCCAAGAGACCCAGTACTTC
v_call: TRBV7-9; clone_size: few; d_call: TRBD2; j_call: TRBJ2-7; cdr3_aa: CASSPSTSGRAPGEQYF; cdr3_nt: TGTGCCAGCAGCCCCTCGACTAGCGGGAGGGCCCCAGGGGAGCAGTACTTC
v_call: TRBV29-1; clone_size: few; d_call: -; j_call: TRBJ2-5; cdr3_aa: CSVGGLTGRETQYF; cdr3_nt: TGCAGCGTTGGAGGGTTGACCGGGAGAGAGACCCAGTACTTC
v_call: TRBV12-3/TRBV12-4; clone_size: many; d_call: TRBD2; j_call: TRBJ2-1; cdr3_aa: CASSGTSMSVLNEQFF; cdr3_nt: TGTGCCAGCAGTGGGACTAGCATGTCTGTGCTCAATGAGCAGTTCTTC
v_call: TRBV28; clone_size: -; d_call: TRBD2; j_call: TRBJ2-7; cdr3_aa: CASRPGGSPYEQYF; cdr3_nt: TGTGCCAGCAGACCGGGCGGGAGCCCCTACGAGCAGTACTTC
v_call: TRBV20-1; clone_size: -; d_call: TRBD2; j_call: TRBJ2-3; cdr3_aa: CSAPGPASGSWGPDTQYF; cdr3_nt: TGCAGTGCTCCGGGGCCCGCTAGCGGGAGCTGGGGCCCAGATACGCAGTATTTT
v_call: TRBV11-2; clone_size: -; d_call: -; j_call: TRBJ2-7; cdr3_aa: CASSFSLGSYEQYF; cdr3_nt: TGTGCCAGCAGCTTCTCCCTGGGGTCCTACGAGCAGTACTTC
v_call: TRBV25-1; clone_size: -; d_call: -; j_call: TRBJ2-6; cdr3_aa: CASSELGPLSSGANVLTF; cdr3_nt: TGTGCCAGCAGTGAACTAGGACCGTTGAGCTCTGGGGCCAACGTCCTGACTTTC
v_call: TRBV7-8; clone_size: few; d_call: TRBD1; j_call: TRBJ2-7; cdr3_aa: CASSLLPWTGNSYEQYF; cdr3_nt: TGTGCCAGCAGCCTCCTCCCCTGGACAGGGAACTCCTACGAGCAGTACTTC
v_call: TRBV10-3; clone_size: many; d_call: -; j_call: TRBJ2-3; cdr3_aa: CAISSDPAPDTQYF; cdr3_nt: TGTGCCATCAGTTCGGACCCGGCCCCAGATACGCAGTATTTT
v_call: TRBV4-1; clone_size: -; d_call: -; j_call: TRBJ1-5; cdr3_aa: CASSRQDDSNQPQHF; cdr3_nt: TGCGCCAGCAGCCGACAAGATGATAGCAATCAGCCCCAGCATTTT
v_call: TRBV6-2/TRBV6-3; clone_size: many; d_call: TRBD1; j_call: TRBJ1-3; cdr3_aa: CASSKKGQGPRNTIYF; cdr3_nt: TGTGCCAGCAGCAAGAAAGGACAGGGGCCGAGAAACACCATATATTTT
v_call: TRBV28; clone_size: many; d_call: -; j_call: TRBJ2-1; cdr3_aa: CASSGGSSGIYNEQFF; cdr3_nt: TGTGCCAGCAGTGGGGGGTCCTCTGGGATATACAATGAGCAGTTCTTC
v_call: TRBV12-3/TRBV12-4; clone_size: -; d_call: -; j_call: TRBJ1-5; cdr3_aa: CASSLASPGVQPQHF; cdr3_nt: TGTGCCAGCAGTTTAGCGTCCCCAGGGGTTCAGCCCCAGCATTTT
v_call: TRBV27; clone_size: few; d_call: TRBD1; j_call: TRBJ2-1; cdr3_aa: CASSRQGLSIGQFF; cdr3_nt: TGTGCCAGCAGTCGACAGGGTCTCTCAATTGGGCAGTTCTTC
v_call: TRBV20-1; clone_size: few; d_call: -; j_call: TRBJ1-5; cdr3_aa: CSARIQASNQPQHF; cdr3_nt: TGCAGTGCCCGAATACAGGCTAGCAATCAGCCCCAGCATTTT
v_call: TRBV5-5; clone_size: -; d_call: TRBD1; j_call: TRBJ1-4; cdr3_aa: CASSSPGQGLEKLFF; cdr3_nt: TGTGCCAGCAGCTCCCCGGGACAGGGGTTAGAAAAACTGTTTTTT
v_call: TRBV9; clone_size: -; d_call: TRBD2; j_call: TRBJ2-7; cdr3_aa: CASSVGGREDNEQYF; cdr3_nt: TGTGCCAGCAGCGTCGGTGGGCGGGAGGATAACGAGCAGTACTTC
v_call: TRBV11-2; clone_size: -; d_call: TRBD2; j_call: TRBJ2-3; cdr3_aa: CASSLMASGRGITDTQYF; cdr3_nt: TGTGCCAGCAGCTTAATGGCTAGCGGGAGGGGTATCACAGATACGCAGTATTTT
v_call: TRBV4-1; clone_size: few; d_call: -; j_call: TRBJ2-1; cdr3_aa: CASSQDKARKRNEQFF; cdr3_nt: TGCGCCAGCAGCCAAGATAAGGCACGAAAGCGGAATGAGCAGTTCTTC
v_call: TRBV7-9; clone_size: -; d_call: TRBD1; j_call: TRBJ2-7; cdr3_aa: CASSLRSDRGHYEQYF; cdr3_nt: TGTGCCAGCAGCCTACGGTCGGACAGGGGGCACTACGAGCAGTACTTC
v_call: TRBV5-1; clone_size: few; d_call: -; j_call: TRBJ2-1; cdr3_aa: CASSFEALSSYNEQFF; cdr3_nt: TGCGCCAGCAGCTTTGAGGCCCTCAGCTCCTACAATGAGCAGTTCTTC
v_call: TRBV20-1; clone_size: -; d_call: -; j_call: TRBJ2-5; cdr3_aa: CSARDPWGGQETQYF; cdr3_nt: TGCAGTGCTAGAGATCCCTGGGGCGGCCAAGAGACCCAGTACTTC
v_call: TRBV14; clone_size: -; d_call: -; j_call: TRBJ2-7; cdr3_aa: CASSERDLYYEQYF; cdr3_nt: TGTGCCAGCAGCGAACGGGACTTATACTACGAGCAGTACTTC
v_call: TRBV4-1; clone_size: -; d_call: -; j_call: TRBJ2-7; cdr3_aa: CASSQGARTGAEQYF; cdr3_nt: TGCGCCAGCAGCCAGGGAGCTCGGACGGGGGCCGAGCAGTACTTC
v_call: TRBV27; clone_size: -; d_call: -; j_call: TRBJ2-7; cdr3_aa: CASSWVGGVDEQYF; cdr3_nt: TGTGCCAGCAGTTGGGTGGGGGGAGTGGACGAGCAGTACTTC
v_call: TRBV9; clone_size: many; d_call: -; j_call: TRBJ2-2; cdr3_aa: CASSPKSGTLHTGELFF; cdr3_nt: TGTGCCAGCAGCCCCAAGTCCGGGACACTACACACCGGGGAGCTGTTTTTT
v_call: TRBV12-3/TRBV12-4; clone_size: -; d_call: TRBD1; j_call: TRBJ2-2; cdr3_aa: CASSLRQGAGGELFF; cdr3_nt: TGTGCCAGCAGTTTGAGGCAGGGGGCGGGCGGGGAGCTGTTTTTT